A single sample is the source of the 8 T cell receptor beta chains below, sequenced in a study of control samples from healthy donors and cancer patients. The data were produced by immunoSEQ multiplex PCR, yet TCRdb's version contains in-frame clones alone and is incomplete. This sample has 90,000 or so clones, with less than 90% found just once. Sequenced: blood. The receptor source for this set is a woman aged 70-85 years in good health.

The gene calls are TRBV6-5 and TRBJ1-1; D unclear. The CDR3 is 11 amino acids. Trimming left V 7 bases short and J 1 base short, with 4 bases between. Germline V gene lookup returns CDR1 MNHEY and CDR2 SVGAGI. The CDR3 sequence is CASKENTEAFF. In DNA, the CDR3 is TGTGCCAGCAAGGAGAACACTGAAGCTTTCTTT.

The V and J genes are TRBV6-5 and TRBJ1-2; D is uncertain. The CDR3 loop spans 12 amino acids. Germline V gene lookup returns CDR1 MNHEY and CDR2 SVGAGI. V gave up 2 bases and J gave up 7 bases, with 8 bases separating them. The chain's CDR3 is CASSYPNGGYTF. The CDR3 bases are TGTGCCAGCAGTTACCCAAATGGTGGCTACACCTTC.

V gene TRBV3-1 (or the pseudogene TRBV3-2) combines with J gene TRBJ2-1; 7 nucleotides align to TRBD2. V shed 3 bases and J 10 bases; nucleotides not matched to a gene: 6. This CDR3 spans 13 amino acids. Germline-derived CDR1 and CDR2 are LGHDT and YNNKEL (reference sequence). CDR3 in amino acids: CASSQGGVGEQFF. CDR3 in DNA: TGTGCCAGCAGCCAGGGAGGGGTCGGCGAGCAGTTCTTC.

The chain is built from TRBV30 and TRBJ1-1, with D perhaps matching TRBD1 (6 bases). CDR1 and CDR2 (germline): GTSNPN, SVGIG (reference sequence). With 5 bases removed from V and 4 bases from J, the gap between germline ends came to 11 bases. The CDR3 totals 12 residues. The CDR3 loop is CAWEQGGTEAFF. DNA for the CDR3: TGTGCCTGGGAACAGGGTGGCACTGAAGCTTTCTTT.

The chain recombines TRBV6-5 with TRBJ2-6, with a tentative D call TRBD2 (5 bases). The germline gives CDR1 MNHEY, CDR2 SVGAGI. The V gene lost 7 bases and the J gene lost 2 bases, with 9 bases spanning the gap. The CDR3 runs to 14 residues. CDR3 sequence (DNA): TGTGCCAGCAAACTAGACCCTGGGGCCAACGTCCTGACTTTC. Its translation: CASKLDPGANVLTF.

The chain combines TRBV19 with TRBJ1-3; maybe TRBD1 (6 bases). The V end was cut by 3 bases, the J end by 2 bases, with 14 bases between. Germline CDR1 and CDR2: LNHDA and SQIVND (reference sequence). This CDR3 region has 16 residues. The CDR3 bases are TGTGCCAGTAGTATTACAGTGGCAGGGGCTGGAAACACCATATATTTT. This gives the protein CASSITVAGAGNTIYF.

The V call is TRBV18, the J call TRBJ1-3; tentative D call: TRBD1 (5 bases). CDR1 and CDR2 from the germline V gene are KGHSH and LQKENI. The ends were cut back, 3 bases at V and 0 bases at J, with 6 bases in the middle. The CDR3 is 14 amino acids. CDR3 protein: CASSPTASGNTIYF. CDR3 coding DNA: TGTGCCAGCTCACCGACAGCCTCTGGAAACACCATATATTTT.

The rearrangement joins TRBV9 to TRBJ1-5; D gene uncertain. The CDR3 has 14 amino acids. Germline loops: CDR1 SGDLS, CDR2 YYNGEE. V lost 0 bases, J lost 0 bases, and 4 bases lay in between. CDR3 DNA sequence: TGTGCCAGCAGCGTAGCTGATAGCAATCAGCCCCAGCATTTT. Translating it yields CASSVADSNQPQHF.